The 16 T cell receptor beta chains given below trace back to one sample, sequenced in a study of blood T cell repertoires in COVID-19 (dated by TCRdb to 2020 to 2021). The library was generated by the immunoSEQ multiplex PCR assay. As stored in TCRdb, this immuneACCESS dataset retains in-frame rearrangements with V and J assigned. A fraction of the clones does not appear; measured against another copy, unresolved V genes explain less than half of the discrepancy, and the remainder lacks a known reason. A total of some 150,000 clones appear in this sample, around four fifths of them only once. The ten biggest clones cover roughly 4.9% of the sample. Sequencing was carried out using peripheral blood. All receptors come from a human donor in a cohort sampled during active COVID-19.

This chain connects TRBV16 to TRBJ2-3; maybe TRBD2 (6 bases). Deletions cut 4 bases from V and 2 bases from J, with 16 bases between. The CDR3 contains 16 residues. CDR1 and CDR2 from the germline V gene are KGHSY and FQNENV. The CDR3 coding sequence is TGTGCCAGCAGCCGCAGCGGGCAGCCGTTCACAGATACGCAGTATTTT. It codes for CASSRSGQPFTDTQYF.

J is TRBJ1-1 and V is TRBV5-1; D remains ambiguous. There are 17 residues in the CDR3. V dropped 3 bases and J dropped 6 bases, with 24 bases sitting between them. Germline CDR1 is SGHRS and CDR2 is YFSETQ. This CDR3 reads CASSSTGSMQQWAEAFF. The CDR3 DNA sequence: TGCGCCAGCAGCTCGACCGGGTCAATGCAACAATGGGCTGAAGCTTTCTTT.

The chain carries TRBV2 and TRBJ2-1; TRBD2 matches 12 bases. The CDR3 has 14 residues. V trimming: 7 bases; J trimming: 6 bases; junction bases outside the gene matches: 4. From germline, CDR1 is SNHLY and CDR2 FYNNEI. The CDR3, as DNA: TGTGCCAGCACCGGGACTAGCGGGCCCAATGAGCAGTTCTTC. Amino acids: CASTGTSGPNEQFF.

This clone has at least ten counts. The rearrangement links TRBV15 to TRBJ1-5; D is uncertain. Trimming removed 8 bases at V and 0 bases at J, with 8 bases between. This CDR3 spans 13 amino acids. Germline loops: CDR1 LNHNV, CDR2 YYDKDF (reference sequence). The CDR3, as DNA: TGTGCCACCGCATCACATAGCAATCAGCCCCAGCATTTT. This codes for CATASHSNQPQHF.

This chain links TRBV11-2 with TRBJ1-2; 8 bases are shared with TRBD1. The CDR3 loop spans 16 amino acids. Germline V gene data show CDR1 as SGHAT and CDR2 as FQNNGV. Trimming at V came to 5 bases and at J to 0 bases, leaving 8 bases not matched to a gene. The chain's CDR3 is CASSPRVDRANYGYTF. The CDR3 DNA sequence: TGTGCCAGCAGCCCCCGAGTGGACAGGGCTAACTATGGCTACACCTTC.

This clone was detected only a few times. CDR3 in amino acids: CASSSWRGLDSQPQHF. The CDR3 DNA reads as TGTGCCAGCAGTTCCTGGAGGGGGCTAGACAGTCAGCCCCAGCATTTT. This chain joins TRBV28 and TRBJ1-5, with TRBD1 matching 7 bases. Germline CDR1 MDHEN, CDR2 SYDVKM. There are 16 residues in the CDR3. J was trimmed by 6 bases and V by 4 bases; bases with no gene match: 12.

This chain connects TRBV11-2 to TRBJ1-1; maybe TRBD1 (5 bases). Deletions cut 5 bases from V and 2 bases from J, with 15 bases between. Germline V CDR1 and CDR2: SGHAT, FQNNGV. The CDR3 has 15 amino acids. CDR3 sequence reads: CASSESNQGNTEAFF. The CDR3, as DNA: TGTGCCAGCAGCGAGTCGAACCAGGGTAACACTGAAGCTTTCTTT.

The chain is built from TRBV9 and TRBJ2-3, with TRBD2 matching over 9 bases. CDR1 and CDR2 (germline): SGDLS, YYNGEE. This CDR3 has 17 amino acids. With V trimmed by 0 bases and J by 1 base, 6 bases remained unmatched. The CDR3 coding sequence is TGTGCCAGCAGCGTAGTAGGCGGGGGGGCCGGCACAGATACGCAGTATTTT. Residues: CASSVVGGGAGTDTQYF. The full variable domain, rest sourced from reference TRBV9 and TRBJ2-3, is DSGVTQTPKHLITATGQRVTLRCSPRSGDLSVYWYQQSLDQGLQFLIQYYNGEERAKGNILERFSAQQFPDLHSELNLSSLELGDSALYFCASSVVGGGAGTDTQYFGPGTRLTVL.

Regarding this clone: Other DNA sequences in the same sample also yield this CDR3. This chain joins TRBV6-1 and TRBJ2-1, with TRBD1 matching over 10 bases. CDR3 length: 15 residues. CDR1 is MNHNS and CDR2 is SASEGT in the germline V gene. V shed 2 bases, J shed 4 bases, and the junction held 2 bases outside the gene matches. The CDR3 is CASSEMGQGYNEQFF. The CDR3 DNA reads TGTGCCAGCAGTGAAATGGGACAGGGGTACAATGAGCAGTTCTTC.

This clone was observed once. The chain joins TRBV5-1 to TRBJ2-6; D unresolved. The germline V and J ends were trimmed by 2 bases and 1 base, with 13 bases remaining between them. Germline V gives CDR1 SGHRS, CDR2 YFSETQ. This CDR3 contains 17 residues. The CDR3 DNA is TGCGCCAGCAGCTTAGGAGACTTCATATCTGGGGCCAACGTCCTGACTTTC. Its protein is CASSLGDFISGANVLTF. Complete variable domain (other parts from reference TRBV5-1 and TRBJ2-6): KAGVTQTPRYLIKTRGQQVTLSCSPISGHRSVSWYQQTPGQGLQFLFEYFSETQRNKGNFPGRFSGRQFSNSRSEMNVSTLELGDSALYLCASSLGDFISGANVLTFGAGSRLTVL.

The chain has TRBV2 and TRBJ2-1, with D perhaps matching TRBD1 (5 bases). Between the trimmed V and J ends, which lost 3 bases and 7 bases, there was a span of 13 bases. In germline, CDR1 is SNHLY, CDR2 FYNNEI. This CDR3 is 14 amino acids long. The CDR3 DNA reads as TGTGCCAGCAGTGAGGTCAGGGTGGGTAATGAGCAGTTCTTC. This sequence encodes CASSEVRVGNEQFF.

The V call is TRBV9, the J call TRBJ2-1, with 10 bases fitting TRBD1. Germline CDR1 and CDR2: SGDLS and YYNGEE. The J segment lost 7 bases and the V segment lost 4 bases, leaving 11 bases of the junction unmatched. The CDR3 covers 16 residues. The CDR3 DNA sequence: TGTGCCAGCAGCCCCCGCGGGACAGGGGTGATTAATGAGCAGTTCTTC. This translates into CASSPRGTGVINEQFF.

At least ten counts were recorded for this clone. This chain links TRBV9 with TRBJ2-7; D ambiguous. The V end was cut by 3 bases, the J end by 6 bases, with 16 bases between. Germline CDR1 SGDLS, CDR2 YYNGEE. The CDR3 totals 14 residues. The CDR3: CASSGRLSPREQYV. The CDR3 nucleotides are TGTGCCAGCAGCGGACGACTGAGCCCACGCGAGCAGTACGTC.

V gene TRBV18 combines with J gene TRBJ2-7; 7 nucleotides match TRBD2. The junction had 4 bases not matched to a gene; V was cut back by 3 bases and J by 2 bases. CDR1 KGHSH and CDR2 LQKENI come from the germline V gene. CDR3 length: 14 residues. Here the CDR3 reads CASSPPSGTYEQYV. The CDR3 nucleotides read TGTGCCAGCTCACCCCCTAGCGGAACCTACGAGCAGTACGTC.

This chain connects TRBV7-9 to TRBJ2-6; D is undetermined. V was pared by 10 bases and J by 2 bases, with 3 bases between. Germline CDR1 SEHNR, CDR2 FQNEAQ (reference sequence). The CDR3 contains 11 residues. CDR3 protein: CATTGANVLTF. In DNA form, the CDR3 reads TGTGCCACTACTGGGGCCAACGTCCTGACTTTC.

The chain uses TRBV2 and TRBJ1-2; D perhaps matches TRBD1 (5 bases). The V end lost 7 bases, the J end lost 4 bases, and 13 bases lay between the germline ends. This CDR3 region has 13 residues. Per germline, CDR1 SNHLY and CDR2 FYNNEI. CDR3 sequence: CASTVGQGYGYTF. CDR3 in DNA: TGTGCCAGCACCGTTGGGCAGGGCTATGGCTACACCTTC.